This T cell receptor beta chain was sequenced for a study of cytomegalovirus exposure and HLA in healthy donors. Across the whole study: The study's early data release held some 85 million unique TCRs from HLA-typed donors. Regarding the study as a whole: Reportedly, diagnosis of cytomegalovirus status by the classifier showed high specificity and sensitivity. Data from an earlier analysis indicated that most TCR beta V segments were productive either about 87% or about 30% of the time.

The CDR3 loop spans 16 amino acids. Germline V lookup: CDR1 MGHRA, CDR2 YSYEKL. V gave up 0 bases and J gave up 4 bases, with 12 bases separating them. Donors sampled were nominally healthy, though unrecorded immune exposures were likely. Regarding this clone: Antigen specificity is unknown.

The PCR was carried out with 60 Vbeta primers and 13 Jbeta primers. Clones were sequenced by immunoSEQ multiplex PCR, and TCRdb holds only the in-frame ones, with some missing. Among around 86,000 clones listed, approximately 7.6% were seen once. The specimen sequenced was PBMCs. This rearrangement joins TRBV4-1 to TRBJ2-2; D may be TRBD2 (7 bases). This sequence was found in a man aged 45-65 years in good health and CMV-seronegative. The CDR3 here is CASSQETGRVTGELFF. The CDR3 DNA is TGCGCCAGCAGCCAAGAAACAGGGAGGGTCACCGGGGAGCTGTTTTTT.